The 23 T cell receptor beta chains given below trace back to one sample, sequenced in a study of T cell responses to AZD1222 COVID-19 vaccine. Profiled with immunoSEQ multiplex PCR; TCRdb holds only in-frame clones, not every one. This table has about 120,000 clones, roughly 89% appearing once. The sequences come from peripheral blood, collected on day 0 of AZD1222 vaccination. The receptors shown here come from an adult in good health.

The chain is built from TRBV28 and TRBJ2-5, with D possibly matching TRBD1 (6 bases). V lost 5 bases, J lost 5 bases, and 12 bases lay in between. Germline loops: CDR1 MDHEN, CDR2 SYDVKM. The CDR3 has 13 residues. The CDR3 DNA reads TGTGCCAGCAGTACAGGGTTTGAGGAGACCCAGTACTTC. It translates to CASSTGFEETQYF.

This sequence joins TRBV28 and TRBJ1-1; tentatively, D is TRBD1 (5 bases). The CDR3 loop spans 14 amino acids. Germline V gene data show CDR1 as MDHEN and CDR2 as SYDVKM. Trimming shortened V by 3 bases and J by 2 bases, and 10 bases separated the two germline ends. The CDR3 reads CASSFWGPNTEAFF. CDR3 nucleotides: TGTGCCAGCAGTTTTTGGGGCCCCAACACTGAAGCTTTCTTT.

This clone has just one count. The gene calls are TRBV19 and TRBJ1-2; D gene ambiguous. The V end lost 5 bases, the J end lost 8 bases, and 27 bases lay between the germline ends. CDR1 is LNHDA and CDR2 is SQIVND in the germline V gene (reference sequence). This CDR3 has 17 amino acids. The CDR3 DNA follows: TGTGCCAGTAGTTTTCGAAGCGCGCCCCACGGGCGCAGGGGCTACACCTTC. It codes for CASSFRSAPHGRRGYTF.

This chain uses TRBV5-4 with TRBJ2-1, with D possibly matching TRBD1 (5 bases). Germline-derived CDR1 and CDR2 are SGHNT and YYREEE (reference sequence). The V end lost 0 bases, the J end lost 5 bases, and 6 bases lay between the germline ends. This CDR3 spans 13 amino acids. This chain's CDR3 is CASSLEQDNEQFF. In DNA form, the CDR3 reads TGTGCCAGCAGCTTGGAACAGGACAATGAGCAGTTCTTC.

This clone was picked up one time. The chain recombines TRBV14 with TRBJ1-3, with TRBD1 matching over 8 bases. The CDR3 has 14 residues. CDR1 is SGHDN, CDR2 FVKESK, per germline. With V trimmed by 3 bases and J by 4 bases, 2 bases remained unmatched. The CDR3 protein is CASSHRGLGNTIYF. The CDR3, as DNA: TGTGCCAGCAGCCACAGGGGGCTAGGAAACACCATATATTTT.

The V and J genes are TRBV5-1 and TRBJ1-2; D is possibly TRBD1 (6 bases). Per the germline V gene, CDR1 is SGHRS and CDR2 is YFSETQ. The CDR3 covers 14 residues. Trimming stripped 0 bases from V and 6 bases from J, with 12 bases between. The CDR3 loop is CASSLGTGIHGYTF. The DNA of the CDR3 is TGCGCCAGCAGCTTGGGTACAGGGATCCATGGCTACACCTTC.

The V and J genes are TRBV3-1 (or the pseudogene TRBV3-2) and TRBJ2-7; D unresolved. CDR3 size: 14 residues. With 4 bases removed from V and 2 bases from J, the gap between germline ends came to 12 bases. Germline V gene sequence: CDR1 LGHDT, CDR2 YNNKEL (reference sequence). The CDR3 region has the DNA TGTGCCAGCAGCCTGGCGGCAGGCGCCTACGAGCAGTACTTC. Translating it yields CASSLAAGAYEQYF.

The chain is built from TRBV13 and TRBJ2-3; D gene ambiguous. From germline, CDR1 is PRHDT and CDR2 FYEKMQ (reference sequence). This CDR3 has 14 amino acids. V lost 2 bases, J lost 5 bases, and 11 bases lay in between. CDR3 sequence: CASSLFSVGDTQYF. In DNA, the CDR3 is TGTGCCAGCAGCTTATTCTCCGTCGGAGATACGCAGTATTTT.

The CDR3 DNA reads as TGTGCCAGCAGTTGGGGGGCGGGCGAAAAACTGTTTTTT. Translation: CASSWGAGEKLFF. The chain uses TRBV6-5 and TRBJ1-4, with TRBD1 as a possible D gene (6 bases). CDR3 size: 13 residues. V was trimmed by 4 bases and J by 8 bases, leaving 11 bases between them. Germline V gene sequence: CDR1 MNHEY, CDR2 SVGAGI.

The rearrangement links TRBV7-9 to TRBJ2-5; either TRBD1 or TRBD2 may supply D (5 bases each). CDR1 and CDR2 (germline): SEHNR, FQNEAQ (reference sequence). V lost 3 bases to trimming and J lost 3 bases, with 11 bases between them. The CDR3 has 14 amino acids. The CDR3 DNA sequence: TGTGCCAGCAGCTTCATGCTGGGGGAAGAGACCCAGTACTTC. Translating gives CASSFMLGEETQYF.

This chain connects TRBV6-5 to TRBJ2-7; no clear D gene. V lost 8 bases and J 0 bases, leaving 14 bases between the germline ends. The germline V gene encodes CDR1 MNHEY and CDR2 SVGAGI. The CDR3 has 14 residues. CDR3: CASLGMIPSYEQYF. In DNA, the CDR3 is TGTGCCAGCTTAGGAATGATCCCCTCCTACGAGCAGTACTTC.

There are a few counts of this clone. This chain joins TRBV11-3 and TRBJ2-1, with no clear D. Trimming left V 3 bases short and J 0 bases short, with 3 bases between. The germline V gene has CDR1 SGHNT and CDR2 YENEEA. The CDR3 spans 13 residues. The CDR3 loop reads CASSFGSYNEQFF. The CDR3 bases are TGTGCCAGCAGCTTCGGCTCCTACAATGAGCAGTTCTTC.

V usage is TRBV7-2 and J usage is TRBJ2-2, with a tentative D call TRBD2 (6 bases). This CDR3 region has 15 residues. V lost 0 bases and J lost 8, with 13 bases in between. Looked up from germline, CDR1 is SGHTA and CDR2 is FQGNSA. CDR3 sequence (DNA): TGTGCCAGCAGCTTAGCGCCGGGGAGGATTGGGGAGCTGTTTTTT. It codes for CASSLAPGRIGELFF.

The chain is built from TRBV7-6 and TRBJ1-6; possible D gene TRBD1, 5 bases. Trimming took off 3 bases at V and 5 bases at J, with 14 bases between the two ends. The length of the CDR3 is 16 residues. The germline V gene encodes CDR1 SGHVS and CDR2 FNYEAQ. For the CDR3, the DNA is TGTGCCAGCAGCTTCTATCCGGGACGGGATAATTCACCCCTCCACTTT. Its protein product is CASSFYPGRDNSPLHF. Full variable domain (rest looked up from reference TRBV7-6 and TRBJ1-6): GAGVSQSPRYKVTKRGQDVALRCDPISGHVSLYWYRQALGQGPEFLTYFNYEAQQDKSGLPNDRFSAERPEGSISTLTIQRTEQRDSAMYRCASSFYPGRDNSPLHFGNGTRLTVT.

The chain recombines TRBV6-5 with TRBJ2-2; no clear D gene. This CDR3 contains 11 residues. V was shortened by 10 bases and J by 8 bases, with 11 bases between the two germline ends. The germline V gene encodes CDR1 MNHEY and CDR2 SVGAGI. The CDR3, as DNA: TGTGCCACAGAGACCGTAGGGGAGCTGTTTTTT. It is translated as CATETVGELFF.

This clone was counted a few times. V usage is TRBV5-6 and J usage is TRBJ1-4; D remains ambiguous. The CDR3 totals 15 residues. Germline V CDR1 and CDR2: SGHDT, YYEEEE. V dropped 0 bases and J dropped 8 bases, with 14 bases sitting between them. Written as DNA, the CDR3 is TGTGCCAGCAGCTTGGAGGGAGGGCGTACGGAAAAACTGTTTTTT. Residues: CASSLEGGRTEKLFF.

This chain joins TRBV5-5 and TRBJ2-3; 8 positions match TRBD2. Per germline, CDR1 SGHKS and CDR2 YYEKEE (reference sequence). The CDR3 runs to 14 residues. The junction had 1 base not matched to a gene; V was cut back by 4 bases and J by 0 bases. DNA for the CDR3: TGTGCCAGCAGCCCGGGAGGGAGCACAGATACGCAGTATTTT. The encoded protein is CASSPGGSTDTQYF.

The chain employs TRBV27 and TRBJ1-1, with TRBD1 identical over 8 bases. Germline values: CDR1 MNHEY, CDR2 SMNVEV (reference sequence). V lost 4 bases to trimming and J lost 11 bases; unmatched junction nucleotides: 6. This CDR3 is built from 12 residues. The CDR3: CASSSPDRDAFF. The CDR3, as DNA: TGTGCCAGCAGTTCCCCGGACAGGGACGCTTTCTTT.

The CDR3 nucleotides are TGCGCCAGCAGCCAAGATCCCGTCGGACACTCTGGAAACACCATATATTTT. The encoded protein is CASSQDPVGHSGNTIYF. This chain connects TRBV4-1 to TRBJ1-3, with D possibly TRBD1 on 5 matching bases. Trimming took off 0 bases at V and 0 bases at J, with 12 bases between the two ends. The CDR3 covers 17 residues. Germline CDR1 and CDR2: MGHRA and YSYEKL.

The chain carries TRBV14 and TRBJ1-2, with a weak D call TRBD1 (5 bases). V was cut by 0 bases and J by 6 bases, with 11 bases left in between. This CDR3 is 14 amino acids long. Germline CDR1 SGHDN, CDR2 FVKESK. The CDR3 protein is CASSQDYGHHGYTF. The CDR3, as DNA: TGTGCCAGCAGCCAAGACTACGGACACCATGGCTACACCTTC.

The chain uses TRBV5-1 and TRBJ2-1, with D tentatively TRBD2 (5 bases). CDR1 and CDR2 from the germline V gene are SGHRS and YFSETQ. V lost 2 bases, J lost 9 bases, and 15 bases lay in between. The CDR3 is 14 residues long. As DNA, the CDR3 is TGCGCCAGCAGCTTTGGGAGAGTCTCCGGTGAGCAGTTCTTC. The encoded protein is CASSFGRVSGEQFF.

This chain's CDR3 is CAAGAQGNTGELFF. CDR3 coding DNA: TGTGCCGCCGGGGCGCAGGGCAACACCGGGGAGCTGTTTTTT. V and J are TRBV15 and TRBJ2-2; D is possibly TRBD1 or TRBD2 (5 bases each). Trimming took off 11 bases at V and 2 bases at J, with 15 bases between the two ends. The CDR3 runs 14 residues. CDR1 and CDR2 (germline): LNHNV, YYDKDF (reference sequence).

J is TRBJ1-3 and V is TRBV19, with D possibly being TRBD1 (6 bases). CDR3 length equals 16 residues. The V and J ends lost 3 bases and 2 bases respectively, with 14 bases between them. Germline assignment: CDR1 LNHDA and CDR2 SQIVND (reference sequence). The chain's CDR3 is CASSMQGYGAGNTIYF. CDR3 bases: TGTGCCAGTAGTATGCAGGGGTACGGAGCTGGAAACACCATATATTTT.